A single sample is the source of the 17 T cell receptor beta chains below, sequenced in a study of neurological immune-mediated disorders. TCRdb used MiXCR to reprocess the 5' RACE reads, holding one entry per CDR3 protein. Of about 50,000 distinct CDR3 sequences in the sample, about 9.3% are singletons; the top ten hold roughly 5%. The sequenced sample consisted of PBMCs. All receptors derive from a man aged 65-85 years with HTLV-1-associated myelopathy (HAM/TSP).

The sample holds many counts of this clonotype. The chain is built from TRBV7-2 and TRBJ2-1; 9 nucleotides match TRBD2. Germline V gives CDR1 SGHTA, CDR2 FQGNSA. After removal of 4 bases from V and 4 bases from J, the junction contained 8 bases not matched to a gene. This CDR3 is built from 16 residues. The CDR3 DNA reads TGTGCCAGCAGCTACGCGGGAGGGGGAACTTACAATGAGCAGTTCTTC. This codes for CASSYAGGGTYNEQFF.

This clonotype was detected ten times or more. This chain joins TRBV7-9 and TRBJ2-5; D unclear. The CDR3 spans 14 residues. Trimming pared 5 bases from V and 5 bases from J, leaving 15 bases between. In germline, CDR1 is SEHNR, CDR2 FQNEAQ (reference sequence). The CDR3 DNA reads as TGTGCCAGCAGCCCCATTCGGAGTCTCGAGACCCAGTACTTC. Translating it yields CASSPIRSLETQYF.

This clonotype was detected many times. CDR3: CSARGATGYYEQYF. The DNA for the CDR3 is TGCAGTGCTAGAGGGGCGACGGGATACTACGAGCAGTACTTC. This chain uses TRBV20-1 with TRBJ2-7, with a tentative D call TRBD2 (5 bases). V dropped 1 base and J dropped 3 bases, with 13 bases sitting between them. CDR3 size: 14 residues. Germline V gene lookup returns CDR1 DFQATT and CDR2 SNEGSKA (reference sequence).

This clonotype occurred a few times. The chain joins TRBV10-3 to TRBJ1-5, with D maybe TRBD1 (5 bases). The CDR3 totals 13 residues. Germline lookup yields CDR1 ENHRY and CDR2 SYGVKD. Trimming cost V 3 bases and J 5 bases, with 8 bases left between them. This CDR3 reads CAISEAGDQPQHF. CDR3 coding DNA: TGTGCCATCAGTGAAGCGGGGGATCAGCCCCAGCATTTT.

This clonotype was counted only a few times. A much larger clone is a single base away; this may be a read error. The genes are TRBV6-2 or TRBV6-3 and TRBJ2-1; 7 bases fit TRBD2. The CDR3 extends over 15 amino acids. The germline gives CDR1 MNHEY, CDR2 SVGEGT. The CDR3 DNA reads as TGTGCCAACAGTTTCCGGGGACTACCCATGGGGGAGCAGTTCTTC. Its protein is CANSFRGLPMGEQFF.

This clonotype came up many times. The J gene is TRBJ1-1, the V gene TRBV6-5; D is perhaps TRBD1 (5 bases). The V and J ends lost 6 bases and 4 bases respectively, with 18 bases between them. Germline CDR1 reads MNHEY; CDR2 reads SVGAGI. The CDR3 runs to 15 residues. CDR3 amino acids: CASSRGRDLSTEAFF. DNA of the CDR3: TGTGCCAGCAGCCGAGGCCGGGACTTAAGCACTGAAGCTTTCTTT.

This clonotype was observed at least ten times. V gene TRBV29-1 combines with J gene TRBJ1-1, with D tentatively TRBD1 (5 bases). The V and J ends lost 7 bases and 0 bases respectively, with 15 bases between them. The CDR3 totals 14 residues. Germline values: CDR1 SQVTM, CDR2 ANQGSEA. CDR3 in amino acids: CSAGGGRLNTEAFF. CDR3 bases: TGCAGCGCGGGCGGGGGACGGCTGAACACTGAAGCTTTCTTT.

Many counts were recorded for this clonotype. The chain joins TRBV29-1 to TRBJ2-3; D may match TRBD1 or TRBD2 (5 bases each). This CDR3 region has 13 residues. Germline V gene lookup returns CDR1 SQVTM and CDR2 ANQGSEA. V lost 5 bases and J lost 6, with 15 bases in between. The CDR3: CSVRQRTGDTQYF. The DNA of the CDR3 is TGCAGCGTTAGACAGCGAACGGGGGATACGCAGTATTTT.

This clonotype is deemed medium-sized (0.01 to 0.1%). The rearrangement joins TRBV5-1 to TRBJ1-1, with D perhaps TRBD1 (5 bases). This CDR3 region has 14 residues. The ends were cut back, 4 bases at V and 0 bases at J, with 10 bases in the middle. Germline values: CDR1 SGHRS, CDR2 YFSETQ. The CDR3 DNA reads TGCGCCAGCAGCCCCCGGGACCTGAACACTGAAGCTTTCTTT. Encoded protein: CASSPRDLNTEAFF.

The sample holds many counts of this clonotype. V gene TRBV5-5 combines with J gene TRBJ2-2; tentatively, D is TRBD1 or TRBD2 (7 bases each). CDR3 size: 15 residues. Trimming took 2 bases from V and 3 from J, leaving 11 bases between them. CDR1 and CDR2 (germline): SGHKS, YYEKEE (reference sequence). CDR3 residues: CASSLAGTDTGELFF. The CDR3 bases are TGTGCCAGCAGCTTAGCGGGGACAGACACCGGGGAGCTGTTTTTT.

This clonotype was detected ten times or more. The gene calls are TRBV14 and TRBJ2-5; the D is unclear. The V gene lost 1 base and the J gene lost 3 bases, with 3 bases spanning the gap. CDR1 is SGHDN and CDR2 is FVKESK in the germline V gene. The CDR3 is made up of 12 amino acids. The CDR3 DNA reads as TGTGCCAGCAGCCAAGGGGAAGAGACCCAGTACTTC. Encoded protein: CASSQGEETQYF.

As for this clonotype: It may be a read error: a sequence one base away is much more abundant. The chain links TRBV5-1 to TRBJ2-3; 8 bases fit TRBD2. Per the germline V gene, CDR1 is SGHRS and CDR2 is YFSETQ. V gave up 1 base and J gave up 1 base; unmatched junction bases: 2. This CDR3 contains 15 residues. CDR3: CASSLSGRGTDTQYF. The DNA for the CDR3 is TGCGCCAGCAGCTTGAGCGGGAGAGGCACAGATACGCAGTATTTT.

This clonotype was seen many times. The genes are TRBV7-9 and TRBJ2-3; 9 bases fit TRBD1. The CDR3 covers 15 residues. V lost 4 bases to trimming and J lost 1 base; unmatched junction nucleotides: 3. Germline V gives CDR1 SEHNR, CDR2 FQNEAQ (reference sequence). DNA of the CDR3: TGTGCCAGCAGCTCGGACAGGGGAGGCACAGATACGCAGTATTTT. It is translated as CASSSDRGGTDTQYF.

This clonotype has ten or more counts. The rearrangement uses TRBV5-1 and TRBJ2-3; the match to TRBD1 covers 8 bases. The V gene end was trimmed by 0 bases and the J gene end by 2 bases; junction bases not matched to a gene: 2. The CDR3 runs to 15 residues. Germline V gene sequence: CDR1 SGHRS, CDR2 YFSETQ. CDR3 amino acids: CASSLAGGPTDTQYF. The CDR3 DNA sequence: TGCGCCAGCAGCTTGGCAGGGGGCCCCACAGATACGCAGTATTTT.

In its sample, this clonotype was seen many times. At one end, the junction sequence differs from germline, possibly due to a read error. The CDR3 loop reads CASSSQVAQNQPQHF. As DNA, the CDR3 is TGTGCCAGTAGTTCCCAGGTTGCCCAAAATCAGCCCCAGCATTTT. V gene TRBV6-2 or TRBV6-3 combines with J gene TRBJ1-5; no reliable D call. The CDR3 is 15 residues long. The germline gives CDR1 MNHEY, CDR2 SVGEGT.

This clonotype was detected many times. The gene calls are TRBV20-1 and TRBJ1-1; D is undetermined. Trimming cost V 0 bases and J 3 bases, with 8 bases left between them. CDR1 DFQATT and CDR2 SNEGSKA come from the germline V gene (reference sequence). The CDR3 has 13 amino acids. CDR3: CSARDLGYTEAFF. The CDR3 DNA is TGCAGTGCTAGAGATTTGGGGTACACTGAAGCTTTCTTT.

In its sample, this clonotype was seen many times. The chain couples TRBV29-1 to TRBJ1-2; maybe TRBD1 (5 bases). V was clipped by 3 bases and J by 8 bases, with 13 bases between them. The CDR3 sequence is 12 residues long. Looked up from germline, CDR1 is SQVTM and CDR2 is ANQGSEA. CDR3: CSVDPGVGGYTF. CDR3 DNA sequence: TGCAGCGTTGACCCGGGGGTGGGAGGCTACACCTTC.